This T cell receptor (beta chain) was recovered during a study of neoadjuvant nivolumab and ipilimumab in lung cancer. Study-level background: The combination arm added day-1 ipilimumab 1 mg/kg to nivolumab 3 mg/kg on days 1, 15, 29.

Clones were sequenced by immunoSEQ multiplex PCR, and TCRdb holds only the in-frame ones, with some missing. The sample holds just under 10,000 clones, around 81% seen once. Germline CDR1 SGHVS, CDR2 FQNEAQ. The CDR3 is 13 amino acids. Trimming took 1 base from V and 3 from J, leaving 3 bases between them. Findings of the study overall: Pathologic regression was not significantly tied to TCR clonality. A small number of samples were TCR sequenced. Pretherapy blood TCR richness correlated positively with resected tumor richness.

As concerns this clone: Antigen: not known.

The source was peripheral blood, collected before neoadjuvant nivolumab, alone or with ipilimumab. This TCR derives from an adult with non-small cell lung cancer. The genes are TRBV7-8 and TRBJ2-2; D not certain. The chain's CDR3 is CASSLEHTGELFF. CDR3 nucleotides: TGTGCCAGCAGCTTAGAACACACCGGGGAGCTGTTTTTT. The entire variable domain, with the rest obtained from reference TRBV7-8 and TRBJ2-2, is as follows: GAGVSQSPRYKVAKRGQDVALRCDPISGHVSLFWYQQALGQGPEFLTYFQNEAQLDKSGLPSDRFFAERPEGSVSTLKIQRTQQEDSAVYLCASSLEHTGELFFGEGSRLTVL.